This T cell receptor beta chain was sequenced for a study of T cell repertoires in cytomegalovirus infection. The wider study: TCR beta signatures that were public indicated CMV infection and matching HLA type.

Study conclusions and caveats: In two of eight donors, the top clonotype was HLA-C-restricted CMV-specific.

This clonotype occurred many times. Its antigen is as yet unknown. An end of the junction differs from the germline gene, which may be a read error. From the reads, TCRdb called clonotypes with MiXCR, one entry per CDR3 protein. The sample has hundreds of thousands of distinct CDR3 sequences, 20% to 30% seen once. This CDR3 region has 11 residues. Germline assignment: CDR1 SGHRS and CDR2 YFSETQ. The genes are TRBV5-1 and TRBJ2-1; no reliable D call. The sample taken for sequencing was CD8+ T cells from PBMCs. This sequence was found in a human donor in good health (CMV status not recorded). Some clones in this sample may be carry-over from other donors' samples. The CDR3 spells CASSPGGEQFF. The CDR3 DNA sequence: TGTGCCAGCAGCCCGGGCGGTGAGCAGTTCTTC.